The clone carrying this T cell receptor beta chain was observed a few times. The antigen remains unidentified. A universal primer site was incorporated via template switching, and the cDNA contained unique molecular identifiers. TCRdb passed the 5' RACE reads through MiXCR, listing each CDR3 protein once. The sample contains some 1,700,000 distinct CDR3 sequences, around a third of which appear only once. Unmatched junction bases numbered 3, after V lost 3 bases and J lost 1 base. Germline V gives CDR1 MNHEY, CDR2 SMNVEV (reference sequence). The CDR3 runs to 15 residues. Donors uniformly comprised healthy Caucasians. The source of the sample is a study of identical twins. Findings of the study overall: Excess sharing by twins proved weaker in beta out-of-frame sequences. Alpha sequences out of frame and shared by twins had excess low generation probability.

Sequencing was performed on cord blood. The chain is built from TRBV27 and TRBJ1-1; 9 bases line up with TRBD1. This clonotype was sampled from a newborn girl in good health. The CDR3 nucleotides are TGTGCCAGCAGTTTTGGGACAGGGAAGAACACTGAAGCTTTCTTT. Its protein product is CASSFGTGKNTEAFF.